This T cell receptor (beta chain) was identified in a study of T cell responses to AZD1222 COVID-19 vaccine. Study-level findings and limits: Distributed over spike, vaccine-associated CD4 TCRs predominated at 160-218 and 743-854. Samples come after the peak T cell response, not at day 14. Among spike-specific TCRs, nearly half reportedly target unmutated variant regions. Donors were chiefly white British, with a greater number of females, and clonal diversity was perhaps underestimated.

Clones were sequenced by immunoSEQ multiplex PCR, and TCRdb holds only the in-frame ones, with some missing. The sample holds 150,000 to 200,000 clones, 85% to 95% seen once. About this clone: Its antigen is currently unknown.

The CDR3 is 14 residues long. Between the trimmed V and J ends, which lost 4 bases and 2 bases, there was a span of 9 bases. The germline V gene has CDR1 MNHEY and CDR2 SVGEGT. This clonotype was sampled from an adult in good health. The sample here was peripheral blood, taken on day 0 of AZD1222 vaccination. The chain combines TRBV6-2 or TRBV6-3 with TRBJ1-5; tentative D call: TRBD1 (6 bases). CDR3 in amino acids: CASSFYRGNQPQHF. The CDR3, as DNA: TGTGCCAGCAGTTTTTACAGGGGCAATCAGCCCCAGCATTTT.